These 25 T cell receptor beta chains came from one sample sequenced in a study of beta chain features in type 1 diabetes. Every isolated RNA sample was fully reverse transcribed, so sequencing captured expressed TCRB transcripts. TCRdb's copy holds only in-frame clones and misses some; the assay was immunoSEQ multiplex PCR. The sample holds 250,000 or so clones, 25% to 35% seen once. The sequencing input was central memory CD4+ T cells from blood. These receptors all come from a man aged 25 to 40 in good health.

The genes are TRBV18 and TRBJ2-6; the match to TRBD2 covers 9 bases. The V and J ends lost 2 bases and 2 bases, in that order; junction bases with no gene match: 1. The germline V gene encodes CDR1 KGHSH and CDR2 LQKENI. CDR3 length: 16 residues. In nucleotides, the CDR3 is TGTGCCAGCTCACCAGCGGGGGGGGCTGGGGCCAACGTCCTGACTTTC. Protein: CASSPAGGAGANVLTF.

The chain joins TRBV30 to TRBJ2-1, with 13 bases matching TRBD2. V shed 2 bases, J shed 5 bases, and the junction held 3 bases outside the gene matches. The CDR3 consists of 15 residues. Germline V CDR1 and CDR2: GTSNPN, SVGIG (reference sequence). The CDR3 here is CAWSRTSGGHNEQFF. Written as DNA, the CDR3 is TGTGCCTGGAGTCGGACTAGCGGGGGCCACAATGAGCAGTTCTTC.

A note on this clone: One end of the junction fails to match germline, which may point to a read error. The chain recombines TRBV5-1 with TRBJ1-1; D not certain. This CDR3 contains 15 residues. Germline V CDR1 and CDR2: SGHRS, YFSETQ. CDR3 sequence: CSSSLSPVTNTEAFF. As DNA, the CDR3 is TGCTCCAGCAGCTTGAGTCCAGTGACGAACACTGAAGCTTTCTTT.

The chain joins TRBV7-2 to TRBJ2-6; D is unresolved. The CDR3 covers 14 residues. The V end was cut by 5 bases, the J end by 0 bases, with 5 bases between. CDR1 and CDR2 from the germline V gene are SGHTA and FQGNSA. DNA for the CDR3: TGTGCCAGCAGCCAGTACTCTGGGGCCAACGTCCTGACTTTC. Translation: CASSQYSGANVLTF. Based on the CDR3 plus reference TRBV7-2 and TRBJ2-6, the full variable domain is GAGVSQSPSNKVTEKGKDVELRCDPISGHTALYWYRQSLGQGLEFLIYFQGNSAPDKSGLPSDRFSAERTGGSVSTLTIQRTQQEDSAVYLCASSQYSGANVLTFGAGSRLTVL.

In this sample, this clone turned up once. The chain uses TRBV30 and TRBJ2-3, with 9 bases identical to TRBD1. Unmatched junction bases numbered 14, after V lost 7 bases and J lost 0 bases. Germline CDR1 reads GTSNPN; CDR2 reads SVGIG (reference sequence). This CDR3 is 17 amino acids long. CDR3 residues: CASKTGGVWTSTDTQYF. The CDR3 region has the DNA TGTGCCTCGAAAACAGGGGGCGTGTGGACTAGCACAGATACGCAGTATTTT.

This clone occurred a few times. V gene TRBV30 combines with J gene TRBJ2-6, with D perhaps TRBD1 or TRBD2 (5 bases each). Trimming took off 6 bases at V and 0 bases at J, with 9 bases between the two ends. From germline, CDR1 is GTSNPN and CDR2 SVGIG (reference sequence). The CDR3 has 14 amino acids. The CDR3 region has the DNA TGTGCCTGTTCAGGGAGCTCTGGGGCCAACGTCCTGACTTTC. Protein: CACSGSSGANVLTF.

In DNA form, the CDR3 reads TGTGCCAGCACCCTTCAACCTTCTAGCGGGAGATTAGATACGCAGTATTTT. This sequence encodes CASTLQPSSGRLDTQYF. V is TRBV27 and J is TRBJ2-3; 10 bases align to TRBD2. Germline-derived CDR1 and CDR2 are MNHEY and SMNVEV (reference sequence). This CDR3 spans 17 amino acids. V was clipped by 7 bases and J by 5 bases; unmatched bases: 15.

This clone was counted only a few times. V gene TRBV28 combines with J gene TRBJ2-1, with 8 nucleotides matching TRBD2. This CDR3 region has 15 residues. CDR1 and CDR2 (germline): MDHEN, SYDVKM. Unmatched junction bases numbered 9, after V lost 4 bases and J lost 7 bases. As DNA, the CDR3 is TGTGCCAGCAGTTCGACCGGGACTAGGGGAAATGAGCAGTTCTTC. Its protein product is CASSSTGTRGNEQFF.

CDR3: CASNSLAGVTEQFF. Written as DNA, the CDR3 is TGTGCCAGTAACTCCCTAGCGGGAGTCACTGAGCAGTTCTTC. This chain connects TRBV19 to TRBJ2-1; 10 bases are shared with TRBD2. The germline V gene has CDR1 LNHDA and CDR2 SQIVND (reference sequence). V lost 7 bases and J lost 9; bases outside the gene matches: 9. The CDR3 consists of 14 residues.

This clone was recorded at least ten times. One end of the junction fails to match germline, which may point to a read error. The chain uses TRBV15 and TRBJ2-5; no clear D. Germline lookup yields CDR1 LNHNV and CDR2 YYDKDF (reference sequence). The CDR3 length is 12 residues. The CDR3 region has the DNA TGTGCCACCAGCGGCCACCAGGAGACCCAGTACTTC. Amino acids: CATSGHQETQYF.

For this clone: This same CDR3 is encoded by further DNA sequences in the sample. The CDR3 DNA reads TGTGCCAGCAGCTTGACTAGCGGGAGTGATACGCAGTATTTT. Translation: CASSLTSGSDTQYF. The chain recombines TRBV7-9 with TRBJ2-3; 12 nucleotides line up with TRBD2. The germline CDR1 and CDR2 sequences are SEHNR and FQNEAQ (reference sequence). The V segment lost 3 bases and the J segment 6 bases; nucleotides outside the gene matches: 1. The CDR3 length is 14 residues.

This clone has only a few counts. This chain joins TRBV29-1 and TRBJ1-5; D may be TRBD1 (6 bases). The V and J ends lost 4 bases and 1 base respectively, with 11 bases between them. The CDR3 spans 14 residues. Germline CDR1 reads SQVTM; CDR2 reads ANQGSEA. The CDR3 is CSVVGGGSNQPQHF. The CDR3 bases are TGCAGCGTTGTAGGGGGAGGGAGCAATCAGCCCCAGCATTTT. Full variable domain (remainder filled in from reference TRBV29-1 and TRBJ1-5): SAVISQKPSRDICQRGTSLTIQCQVDSQVTMMFWYRQQPGQSLTLIATANQGSEATYESGFVIDKFPISRPNLTFSTLTVSNMSPEDSSIYLCSVVGGGSNQPQHFGDGTRLSIL.

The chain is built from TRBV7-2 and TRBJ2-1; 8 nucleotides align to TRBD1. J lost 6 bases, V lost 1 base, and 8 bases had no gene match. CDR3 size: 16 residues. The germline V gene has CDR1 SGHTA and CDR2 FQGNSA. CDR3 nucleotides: TGTGCCAGCAGCTTAGATCCAGGGGGCTTGGTCAATGAGCAGTTCTTC. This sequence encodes CASSLDPGGLVNEQFF.

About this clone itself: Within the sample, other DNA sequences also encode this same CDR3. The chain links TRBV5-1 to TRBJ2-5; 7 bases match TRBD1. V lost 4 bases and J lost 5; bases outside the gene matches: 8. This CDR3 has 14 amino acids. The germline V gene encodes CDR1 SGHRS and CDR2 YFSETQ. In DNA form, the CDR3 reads TGCGCCAGCAGCATACCGACAGGGCCCGAGACCCAGTACTTC. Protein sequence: CASSIPTGPETQYF.

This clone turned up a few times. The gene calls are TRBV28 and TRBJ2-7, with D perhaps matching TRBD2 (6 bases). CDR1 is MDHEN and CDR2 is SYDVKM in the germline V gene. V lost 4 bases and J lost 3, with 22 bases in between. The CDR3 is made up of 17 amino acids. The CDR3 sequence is CASSSALRQRVRYEQYF. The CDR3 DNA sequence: TGTGCCAGCAGTTCGGCCCTTCGTCAGCGGGTCCGCTACGAGCAGTACTTC.

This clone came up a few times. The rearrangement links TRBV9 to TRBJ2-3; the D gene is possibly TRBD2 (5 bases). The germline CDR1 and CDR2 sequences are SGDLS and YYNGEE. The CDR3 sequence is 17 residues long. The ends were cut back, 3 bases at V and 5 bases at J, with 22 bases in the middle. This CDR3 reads CASSAILAEVYGDTQYF. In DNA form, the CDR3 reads TGTGCCAGCAGCGCTATCTTGGCGGAGGTATATGGAGATACGCAGTATTTT. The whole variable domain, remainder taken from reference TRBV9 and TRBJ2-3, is DSGVTQTPKHLITATGQRVTLRCSPRSGDLSVYWYQQSLDQGLQFLIQYYNGEERAKGNILERFSAQQFPDLHSELNLSSLELGDSALYFCASSAILAEVYGDTQYFGPGTRLTVL.

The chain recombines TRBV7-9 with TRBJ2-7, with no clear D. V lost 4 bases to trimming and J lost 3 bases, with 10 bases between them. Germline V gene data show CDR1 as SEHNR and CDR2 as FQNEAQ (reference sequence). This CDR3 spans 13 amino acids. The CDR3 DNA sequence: TGTGCCAGCAGCTCGCTTAGGAACTACGAGCAGTACTTC. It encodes CASSSLRNYEQYF. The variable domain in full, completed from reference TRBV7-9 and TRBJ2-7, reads DTGVSQNPRHKITKRGQNVTFRCDPISEHNRLYWYRQTLGQGPEFLTYFQNEAQLEKSRLLSDRFSAERPKGSFSTLEIQRTEQGDSAMYLCASSSLRNYEQYFGPGTRLTVT.

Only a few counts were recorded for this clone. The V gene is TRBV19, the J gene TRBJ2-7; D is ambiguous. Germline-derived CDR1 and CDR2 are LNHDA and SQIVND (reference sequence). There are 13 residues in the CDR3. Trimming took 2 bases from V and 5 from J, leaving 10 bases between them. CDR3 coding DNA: TGTGCCAGTAGTATATCCGTTAACAACGAGCAGTACTTC. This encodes CASSISVNNEQYF.

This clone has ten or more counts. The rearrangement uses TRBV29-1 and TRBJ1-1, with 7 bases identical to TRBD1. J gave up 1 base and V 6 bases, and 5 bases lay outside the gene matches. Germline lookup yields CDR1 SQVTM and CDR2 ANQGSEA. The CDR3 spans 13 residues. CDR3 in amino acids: CSVQGQPNTEAFF. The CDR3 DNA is TGCAGCGTGCAGGGACAGCCGAACACTGAAGCTTTCTTT.

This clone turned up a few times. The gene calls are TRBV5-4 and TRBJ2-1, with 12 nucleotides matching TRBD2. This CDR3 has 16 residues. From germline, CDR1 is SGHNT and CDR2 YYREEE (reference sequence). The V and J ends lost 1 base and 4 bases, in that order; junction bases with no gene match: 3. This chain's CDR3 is CASSLYGTSGYNEQFF. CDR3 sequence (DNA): TGTGCCAGCAGCTTGTATGGGACTAGCGGGTACAATGAGCAGTTCTTC.

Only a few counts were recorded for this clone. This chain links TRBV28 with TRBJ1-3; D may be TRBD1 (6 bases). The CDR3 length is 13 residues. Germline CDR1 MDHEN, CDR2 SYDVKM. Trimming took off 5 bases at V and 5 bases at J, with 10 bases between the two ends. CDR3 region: CASSQGIRNTIYF. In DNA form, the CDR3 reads TGTGCCAGCAGTCAGGGGATCCGAAACACCATATATTTT. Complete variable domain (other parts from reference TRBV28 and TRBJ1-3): DVKVTQSSRYLVKRTGEKVFLECVQDMDHENMFWYRQDPGLGLRLIYFSYDVKMKEKGDIPEGYSVSREKKERFSLILESASTNQTSMYLCASSQGIRNTIYFGEGSWLTVV.

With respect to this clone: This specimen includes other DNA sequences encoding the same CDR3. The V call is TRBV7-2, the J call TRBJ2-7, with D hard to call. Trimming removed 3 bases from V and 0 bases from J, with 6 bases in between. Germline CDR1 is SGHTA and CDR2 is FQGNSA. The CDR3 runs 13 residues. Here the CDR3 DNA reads TGTGCCAGCAGCTTGGATTCCTCCTACGAGCAGTACTTC. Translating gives CASSLDSSYEQYF.

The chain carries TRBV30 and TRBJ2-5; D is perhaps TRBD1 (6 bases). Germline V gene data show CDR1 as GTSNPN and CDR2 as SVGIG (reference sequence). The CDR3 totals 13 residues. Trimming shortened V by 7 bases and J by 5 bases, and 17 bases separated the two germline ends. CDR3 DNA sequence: TGTGCCTTTTGGACAGCGGTGGGGGAGACCCAGTACTTC. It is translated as CAFWTAVGETQYF.

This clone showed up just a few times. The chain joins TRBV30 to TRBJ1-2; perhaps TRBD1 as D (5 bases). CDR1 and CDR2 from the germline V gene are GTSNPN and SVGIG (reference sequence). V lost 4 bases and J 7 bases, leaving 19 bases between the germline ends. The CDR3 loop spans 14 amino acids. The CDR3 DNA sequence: TGTGCCTGGACCCGACAGAGAGGCCCCTCTGGCTACACCTTC. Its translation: CAWTRQRGPSGYTF.

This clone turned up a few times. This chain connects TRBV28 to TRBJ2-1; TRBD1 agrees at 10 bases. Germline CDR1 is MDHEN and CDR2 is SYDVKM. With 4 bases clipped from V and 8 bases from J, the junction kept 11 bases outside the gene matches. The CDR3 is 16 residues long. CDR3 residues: CASSSMGDRGTDEQFF. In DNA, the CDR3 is TGTGCCAGCAGTTCTATGGGGGACAGGGGTACCGATGAGCAGTTCTTC. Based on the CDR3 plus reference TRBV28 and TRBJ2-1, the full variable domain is DVKVTQSSRYLVKRTGEKVFLECVQDMDHENMFWYRQDPGLGLRLIYFSYDVKMKEKGDIPEGYSVSREKKERFSLILESASTNQTSMYLCASSSMGDRGTDEQFFGPGTRLTVL.